The rows below give T cell receptor beta chains drawn from one sample of a study of cytomegalovirus exposure and HLA in healthy donors. TCRdb's table, derived via immunoSEQ multiplex PCR, lists solely in-frame clones and lacks some. The sample has approximately 110,000 clones; 70% to 80% are singletons. The sample consisted of PBMCs. The receptor source for this set is a woman younger than 35 in good health and CMV-seropositive. Each CDR3 is given with its conserved first and last residue. D genes are given only for firm matches. Size values are once, few and many counts, or a class for expanded clones, and some rows have none.

d_call j_call cdr3_length clone_size v_call cdr3_nt cdr3_aa
TRBD1 TRBJ2-5 16 NA TRBV27 TGTGCCAGCAGTCCAAGACAGGGGGAGCGGTGGGGGACCCAGTACTTC CASSPRQGERWGTQYF
NA TRBJ2-7 13 NA TRBV7-7 TGTGCTAGCAGCCTTTTCGGAGTCGGTGAGCAGTACTTC CASSLFGVGEQYF
TRBD1 TRBJ2-7 14 NA TRBV28 TGTGCCAGCAGTTCCCGGGACAGGGCCCACGAGCAGTACTTC CASSSRDRAHEQYF
NA TRBJ1-1 16 NA TRBV19 TGTGCCAGTAGTATTCTGAGAGGGGCAGGGGACACTGAAGCTTTCTTT CASSILRGAGDTEAFF
NA TRBJ2-2 15 NA TRBV5-5 TGTGCCAGCAGCTTGTGGCTCCGAAACACCGGGGAGCTGTTTTTT CASSLWLRNTGELFF
NA TRBJ1-3 16 NA TRBV19 TGTGCCAGTAGTATACAGGGCGTGTTCTCTGGAAACACCATATATTTT CASSIQGVFSGNTIYF
TRBD1 TRBJ2-7 15 once TRBV7-8 TGTGCCAGCAGCTCGCGGGACAGGGGGGGAGACGAGCAGTACTTC CASSSRDRGGDEQYF
TRBD1 TRBJ2-1 18 NA TRBV11-3 TGTGCCAGCAGCTTCCGGGACAGGGGGACCCTTGCCTACAATGAGCAGTTCTTC CASSFRDRGTLAYNEQFF
TRBD1 TRBJ2-2 15 once TRBV7-3 TGTGCCAGCAGCCAAACAGGGGGTGACACCGGGGAGCTGTTTTTT CASSQTGGDTGELFF
NA TRBJ1-3 15 NA TRBV29-1 TGCAGCGTTGTATTTCTTCAGGCACTTGGAAACACCATATATTTT CSVVFLQALGNTIYF
NA TRBJ1-1 14 once TRBV18 TGTGCCAGCCCACGACGGGAGGGCGACACTGAAGCTTTCTTT CASPRREGDTEAFF
TRBD2 TRBJ2-7 18 NA TRBV9 TGTGCCAGCAGCCCAGGTACTAGCGGGAGCGGGAGCTCCTACGAGCAGTACTTC CASSPGTSGSGSSYEQYF
TRBD2 TRBJ2-3 16 NA TRBV9 TGTGCCAGCAGCGGAACGGGACTAGGGAGCACAGATACGCAGTATTTT CASSGTGLGSTDTQYF
NA TRBJ1-5 11 NA TRBV28 TGTGCCAGCAGTTTAGGCGCGGCCCAGCATTTT CASSLGAAQHF
NA TRBJ1-2 14 once TRBV18 TGTGCCAGCTCACTACCAGGGACAACCTATGGCTACACCTTC CASSLPGTTYGYTF
NA TRBJ2-2 15 NA TRBV9 TGTGCCAGCAGCGTAGAGGGACACCTCACCGGGGAGCTGTTTTTT CASSVEGHLTGELFF
NA TRBJ2-5 17 NA TRBV10-2 TGCGCCAGCAGTGAGTCTCGAACTAGCTGGGGGGTGGAGACCCAGTACTTC CASSESRTSWGVETQYF
NA TRBJ2-7 15 NA TRBV6-5 TGTGCCAGCAGCTCCGCCCCGGGAAAAACCTACGAGCAGTACTTC CASSSAPGKTYEQYF
NA TRBJ2-1 14 NA TRBV5-1 TGCGCCAGCAGCCCTCTGATCGGGAGAGGTGAGCAGTTCTTC CASSPLIGRGEQFF
NA TRBJ1-5 12 NA TRBV7-2 TGTGCCAGCGGGACACGAAATCAGCCCCAGCATTTT CASGTRNQPQHF
NA TRBJ1-5 16 NA TRBV4-1 TGCGCCAGCAGCCAAGACTCGTACTATAGCAATCAGCCCCAGCATTTT CASSQDSYYSNQPQHF
TRBD2 TRBJ2-5 15 NA TRBV4-1 TGCGCCAGCAGCCTAGGACTAGCGGGAGCAGAGACCCAGTACTTC CASSLGLAGAETQYF
TRBD1 TRBJ2-7 14 NA TRBV28 TGTGCCAGCAAAGCCGGGACAGGGGTCTACGAGCAGTACTTC CASKAGTGVYEQYF
NA TRBJ2-5 14 NA TRBV7-3 TGTGCCAGCAGCTTAGGTCAGGGCTTGGAGACCCAGTACTTC CASSLGQGLETQYF
TRBD1 TRBJ1-2 15 NA TRBV6-6 TGTGCCAGCAGTTACGTGTGGACAGGGGACTATGGCTACACCTTC CASSYVWTGDYGYTF
NA TRBJ2-1 14 NA TRBV15 TGTGCCACCAGCAGCCTAGCTGGATACAATGAGCAGTTCTTC CATSSLAGYNEQFF
NA TRBJ1-1 13 NA TRBV9 TGTGCCAGCAGGGGTCAGGCGAACACTGAAGCTTTCTTT CASRGQANTEAFF